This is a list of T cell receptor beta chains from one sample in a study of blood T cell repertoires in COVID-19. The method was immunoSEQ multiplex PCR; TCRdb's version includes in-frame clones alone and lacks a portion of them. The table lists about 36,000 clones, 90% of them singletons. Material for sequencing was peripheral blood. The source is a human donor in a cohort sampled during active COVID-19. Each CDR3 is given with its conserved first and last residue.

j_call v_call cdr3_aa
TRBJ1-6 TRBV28 CASSLGLDRGKSHF
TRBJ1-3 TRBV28 CASRPPGTGGSGNTIYF
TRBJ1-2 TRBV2 CASSDVIPRTGNGYTF
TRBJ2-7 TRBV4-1 CASSQGELGGFYEQYF
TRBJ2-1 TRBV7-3 CASSSDRGSYNEQFF
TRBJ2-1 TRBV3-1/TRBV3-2 CASSQVFAGVAASSYNEQFF
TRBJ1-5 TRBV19 CASNNDGPGQPQHF
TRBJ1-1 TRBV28 CASSLQGGGRTEAFF
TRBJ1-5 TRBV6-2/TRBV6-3 CASSLVQGVNQPQHF
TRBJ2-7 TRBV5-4 CASSPLAGGEYF
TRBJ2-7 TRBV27 CASSPTSGVVSYEQYF
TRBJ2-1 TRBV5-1 CASSRTGVPGEQFF